This T cell receptor beta chain was recovered during a study of OX40 agonist ivuxolimab in advanced cancers. For the study at large: Ivuxolimab is an agonistic anti-OX40 (CD134) antibody, and patients were treated with it. Study-wide results and caveats: In the 0.1 to 3.0 mg/kg range, CD4+ and CD8+ blood T cells had expanded clonally by week 6.

The CDR3 runs to 14 residues. From germline, CDR1 is LGHNA and CDR2 YNFKEQ. The V and J ends lost 4 bases and 1 base respectively, with 10 bases between them. This clone was counted a single time. Antigen specificity is unknown. Assay: immunoSEQ multiplex PCR; the TCRdb copy retains only in-frame clones and omits some. The repertoire holds around 20,000 clones, more than 65% seen once, with 7.5% to 10% in the top ten. Autoimmune disease history or systemic immunosuppression led to patients being barred. Source: CD4+ or CD8+ T cells sorted from blood, taken in a trial of the OX40 agonist ivuxolimab. The TCR originated in an adult with an advanced solid tumor such as melanoma, head and neck, liver or kidney cancer. V and J are TRBV4-2 and TRBJ1-1; D gene uncertain. The DNA for the CDR3 is TGTGCCAGCAGCCCGGAGTGGGGGAACACTGAAGCTTTCTTT. Translating gives CASSPEWGNTEAFF.